The 23 T cell receptor beta chains below come from one sample, sequenced in a study of graft-versus-host responses after intestinal transplantation. Profiled with immunoSEQ multiplex PCR; TCRdb holds only in-frame clones, not every one. The profile shows approximately 120,000 clones, approximately 94% of them singletons. The antigens for these receptors are not known. This specimen consisted of unstimulated CD4+ T cells sorted from spleen or lymph node cells, obtained before intestinal transplant. These receptor sequences come from a human donor who received an intestinal transplant.

The gene calls are TRBV2 and TRBJ1-2, with D perhaps TRBD1 (6 bases). From germline, CDR1 is SNHLY and CDR2 FYNNEI. The CDR3 extends over 16 amino acids. V lost 7 bases and J lost 6, with 24 bases in between. CDR3 amino acids: CASKEGMTGVGHGYTF. Here the CDR3 DNA reads TGTGCCAGCAAAGAGGGTATGACAGGCGTGGGCCATGGCTACACCTTC.

This clone was counted a few times. This sequence joins TRBV5-1 and TRBJ2-3, with D maybe TRBD2 (6 bases). The CDR3 totals 13 residues. Trimming shortened V by 0 bases and J by 4 bases, and 6 bases separated the two germline ends. In germline, CDR1 is SGHRS, CDR2 YFSETQ. CDR3 bases: TGCGCCAGCAGCTTGGGACTAGCAGATACGCAGTATTTT. Translating gives CASSLGLADTQYF.

This clone was seen once. The chain recombines TRBV6-1 with TRBJ2-4; D is uncertain. Deletions cut 3 bases from V and 1 base from J, with 7 bases between. Germline V gene data show CDR1 as MNHNS and CDR2 as SASEGT. The CDR3 runs 14 residues. The CDR3 coding sequence is TGTGCCAGCAGTGAGTTGCCGGCCAAAAACATTCAGTACTTC. Its translation is CASSELPAKNIQYF.

This sequence joins TRBV11-3 and TRBJ2-2, with a weak D call TRBD2 (5 bases). Per germline, CDR1 SGHNT and CDR2 YENEEA. The CDR3 extends over 14 amino acids. The V end lost 5 bases, the J end lost 2 bases, and 9 bases lay between the germline ends. The DNA for the CDR3 is TGTGCCAGCAGCCCGCGGACTAACACCGGGGAGCTGTTTTTT. Protein: CASSPRTNTGELFF.

The V gene is TRBV6-5, the J gene TRBJ1-4, with D tentatively TRBD1 (6 bases). Germline V gives CDR1 MNHEY, CDR2 SVGAGI. The CDR3 runs 14 residues. V was trimmed by 6 bases and J by 8 bases, leaving 16 bases between them. As DNA, the CDR3 is TGTGCCAGCAGCCGCGGACGGCAGGGGGAAAAACTGTTTTTT. Amino acid sequence: CASSRGRQGEKLFF.

This chain joins TRBV29-1 and TRBJ2-1; 8 nucleotides align to TRBD1. The trim removed 2 bases at V and 1 base at J, leaving 10 bases unmatched. Germline loops: CDR1 SQVTM, CDR2 ANQGSEA. The CDR3 contains 17 residues. In DNA form, the CDR3 reads TGCAGCGTTGAACTTCGCCCGGACAGGGTATCCTACAATGAGCAGTTCTTC. It translates to CSVELRPDRVSYNEQFF.

This clone was recorded once. The chain links TRBV11-2 to TRBJ1-5; unclear D gene. V was cut by 4 bases and J by 7 bases, with 8 bases left in between. Germline V gene data show CDR1 as SGHAT and CDR2 as FQNNGV. The CDR3 totals 12 residues. In DNA form, the CDR3 reads TGTGCCAGCAGCTCCTCTGGCCAGCCCCAGCATTTT. Protein sequence: CASSSSGQPQHF.

The chain uses TRBV6-1 and TRBJ2-5, with 7 positions matching TRBD2. V shed 5 bases, J shed 6 bases, and the junction held 9 bases outside the gene matches. This CDR3 region has 14 residues. In germline, CDR1 is MNHNS, CDR2 SASEGT. The CDR3 nucleotides are TGTGCCAGCAGTAACCGGGACTACGTACAGACCCAGTACTTC. It translates to CASSNRDYVQTQYF.

The V gene is TRBV13, the J gene TRBJ1-2, with D hard to call. Trimming cost V 5 bases and J 1 base, with 20 bases left between them. The CDR3 is 17 residues long. Germline V lookup: CDR1 PRHDT, CDR2 FYEKMQ (reference sequence). CDR3 amino acids: CASSPPATSNHNYGYTF. CDR3 nucleotides: TGTGCCAGCAGCCCACCGGCTACCTCGAACCATAACTATGGCTACACCTTC.

The chain employs TRBV25-1 and TRBJ2-5; D ambiguous. V lost 3 bases and J 4 bases, leaving 9 bases between the germline ends. CDR3 length equals 13 residues. Per the germline V gene, CDR1 is MGHDK and CDR2 is SYGVNS. The CDR3 bases are TGTGCCAGCAGTGACGGCGTTCGAGAGACCCAGTACTTC. Its protein product is CASSDGVRETQYF.

This chain links TRBV18 with TRBJ1-2; D is uncertain. There are 15 residues in the CDR3. V lost 1 base to trimming and J lost 2 bases, with 11 bases between them. Germline CDR1 and CDR2: KGHSH and LQKENI. DNA for the CDR3: TGTGCCAGCTCACCACTTGAAGGCCCGAACTATGGCTACACCTTC. It is translated as CASSPLEGPNYGYTF.

This rearrangement joins TRBV11-1 to TRBJ1-2, with 10 positions matching TRBD1. Germline V CDR1 and CDR2: SGHAT, FQDESV (reference sequence). CDR3 length equals 14 residues. The ends lost 6 bases at V and 4 bases at J; junction bases unmatched: 5. CDR3 coding DNA: TGTGCCAGCAGTCGACAGGGGGCGATCTATGGCTACACCTTC. Protein sequence: CASSRQGAIYGYTF.

This sequence joins TRBV5-1 and TRBJ1-2; 7 bases are a match to TRBD1. The germline gives CDR1 SGHRS, CDR2 YFSETQ. The CDR3 is 13 residues long. V shed 0 bases and J 7 bases; nucleotides not matched to a gene: 3. DNA of the CDR3: TGCGCCAGCAGCTTGGTGACAGGGTCTGGCTACACCTTC. Its protein product is CASSLVTGSGYTF.

V usage is TRBV19 and J usage is TRBJ1-3; possibly TRBD1 for D (5 bases). This CDR3 region has 14 residues. The ends were cut back, 5 bases at V and 4 bases at J, with 12 bases in the middle. The germline gives CDR1 LNHDA, CDR2 SQIVND (reference sequence). CDR3 in DNA: TGTGCCAGTAGTCCTAGACAGCAGGGAAACACCATATATTTT. It codes for CASSPRQQGNTIYF.

This rearrangement joins TRBV19 to TRBJ1-1; TRBD1 might be the D (6 bases). V was shortened by 4 bases and J by 1 base, with 7 bases between the two germline ends. CDR1 and CDR2 from the germline V gene are LNHDA and SQIVND (reference sequence). The CDR3 spans 13 residues. CDR3: CASSTGQNTEAFF. As DNA, the CDR3 is TGTGCCAGTAGTACGGGACAGAACACTGAAGCTTTCTTT.

This chain joins TRBV6-1 and TRBJ1-5; weak D call: TRBD1 (6 bases). V was clipped by 6 bases and J by 5 bases, with 17 bases between them. The CDR3 sequence is 15 residues long. Germline loops: CDR1 MNHNS, CDR2 SASEGT. The CDR3 loop reads CASSRWTEVDQPQHF. DNA for the CDR3: TGTGCCAGCAGCAGATGGACAGAGGTAGATCAGCCCCAGCATTTT.

The chain employs TRBV30 and TRBJ2-6; D not resolved. V was clipped by 3 bases and J by 4 bases, with 10 bases between them. CDR1 is GTSNPN, CDR2 SVGIG, per germline (reference sequence). The CDR3 sequence is 14 residues long. CDR3 DNA sequence: TGTGCCTGGAGCAGTGGGTCCGGGGCCAACGTCCTGACTTTC. It specifies CAWSSGSGANVLTF.

The chain employs TRBV10-3 and TRBJ2-3; D is uncertain. Trimming took off 0 bases at V and 3 bases at J, with 4 bases between the two ends. CDR3 length: 13 amino acids. In germline, CDR1 is ENHRY, CDR2 SYGVKD. The CDR3 DNA reads as TGTGCCATCAGTGAGTCGGGAACAGATACGCAGTATTTT. Translating gives CAISESGTDTQYF.

This rearrangement joins TRBV5-1 to TRBJ1-1; D uncertain. V was pared by 5 bases and J by 1 base, with 12 bases between. The germline CDR1 and CDR2 sequences are SGHRS and YFSETQ. The CDR3 length is 14 residues. CDR3 sequence: CASRQLMGNTEAFF. The DNA for the CDR3 is TGCGCCAGCAGGCAGCTAATGGGGAACACTGAAGCTTTCTTT.

The CDR3 sequence is CASSMTNEQFF. In DNA form, the CDR3 reads TGTGCCAGCAGCATGACGAATGAGCAGTTCTTC. The chain recombines TRBV19 with TRBJ2-1; D is unclear. Germline CDR1 LNHDA, CDR2 SQIVND (reference sequence). V lost 9 bases to trimming and J lost 7 bases, with 10 bases between them. The CDR3 extends over 11 amino acids.

This clone was found once. V and J are TRBV6-1 and TRBJ1-4, with D uncertain. This CDR3 region has 14 residues. V was trimmed by 1 base and J by 7 bases, leaving 10 bases between them. In germline, CDR1 is MNHNS, CDR2 SASEGT. This chain's CDR3 is CASSEGVWSEKLFF. CDR3 bases: TGTGCCAGCAGTGAAGGAGTGTGGAGTGAAAAACTGTTTTTT.

Of note for this clone: Other nucleotide sequences in the sample specify the same CDR3. CDR3 bases: TGTGCCAGCAGTTCCGAGATGAACACTGAAGCTTTCTTT. Its protein product is CASSSEMNTEAFF. The genes are TRBV6-4 and TRBJ1-1; D unclear. Per germline, CDR1 MRHNA and CDR2 SNTAGT. V dropped 5 bases and J dropped 0 bases, with 7 bases sitting between them. The CDR3 has 13 amino acids.

The rearrangement uses TRBV10-3 and TRBJ1-1; no clear D. CDR3 size: 12 residues. V dropped 7 bases and J dropped 1 base, with 7 bases sitting between them. Germline-derived CDR1 and CDR2 are ENHRY and SYGVKD. The CDR3 DNA is TGTGCCATCACGGACGGGAACACTGAAGCTTTCTTT. Its protein product is CAITDGNTEAFF.